This T cell receptor (beta chain) was obtained from a study of cytomegalovirus exposure and HLA in healthy donors. Trimming cost V 2 bases and J 4 bases, with 9 bases left between them. The CDR3 has 15 amino acids. Per germline, CDR1 MNHEY and CDR2 SMNVEV (reference sequence). PCR primers comprised 60 Vbeta and 13 Jbeta primers. Here immunoSEQ multiplex PCR was the method, and the copy in TCRdb shows in-frame clones only, minus some. This repertoire includes around 77,000 clones. Sequencing input: PBMCs. The rearrangement uses TRBV27 and TRBJ1-6, with D uncertain. The clonotype originates from a man aged 50 or older in good health and CMV-seropositive. In nucleotides, the CDR3 is TGTGCCAGCAGTTTAACACACCCTTATAATTCACCCCTCCACTTT. This translates into CASSLTHPYNSPLHF.